This TCR beta chain is from a study of monozygotic twins with inflammatory bowel disease. Study results and limitations: It was in IBD patients that TCRbeta diversity (inverse Simpson) was lower than in healthy co-twins.

Per the germline V gene, CDR1 is LNHDA and CDR2 is SQIVND (reference sequence). This CDR3 spans 14 amino acids. Someone took an approximately 2.6 ml blood sample from each of the donors. Notes on this clonotype: What it binds is unknown.

The UMIs carried a 6-nucleotide sample barcode, and they were added by template switching. TCRdb re-called the 5' RACE reads; one entry per CDR3 protein, DNA not given. Its table lists approximately 400,000 distinct CDR3 sequences. The sequenced sample was blood. The V and J genes are TRBV19 and TRBJ1-1; the TCRdb D gene call, TRBD1, has no DNA to confirm it. This TCR was recovered from a human donor with ulcerative colitis or Crohn's disease, or a healthy co-twin of an affected twin (not recorded which). The CDR3 region is CASSIDPPGTEAFF. Full variable domain (remainder filled in from reference TRBV19 and TRBJ1-1): DGGITQSPKYLFRKEGQNVTLSCEQNLNHDAMYWYRQDPGQGLRLIYYSQIVNDFQKGDIAEGYSVSREKKESFPLTVTSAQKNPTAFYLCASSIDPPGTEAFFGQGTRLTVV.